Listed here are 16 T cell receptor beta chains from one sample, sequenced in a study of a mutant IDH1 vaccine in newly diagnosed glioma. These receptors lack a known antigen. Profiled with immunoSEQ multiplex PCR; TCRdb holds only in-frame clones, not every one. Here the sample spans some 42,000 clones, 75% to 90% being singletons. Sample time point: week 5, during vaccination. Vaccinated patients received 300 ug of mutant IDH1 20-mer peptide per dose, with topical imiquimod. The sample consisted of PBMCs, taken from a glioma patient whose treatment included an IDH1 peptide vaccine. All receptors come from a man aged 40-55 years with glioma.

The rearrangement links TRBV7-2 to TRBJ2-7, with TRBD2 identical over 7 bases. Germline trimming cut 1 base from V and 3 bases from J; bases unmatched to any gene: 6. This CDR3 contains 15 residues. Germline V gives CDR1 SGHTA, CDR2 FQGNSA. The CDR3 reads CASSLEAPGGYEQYF. CDR3 sequence (DNA): TGTGCCAGCAGCTTAGAGGCTCCGGGGGGCTACGAGCAGTACTTC.

This clone was seen once. In nucleotides, the CDR3 is TGTGCCAGCAGCTTAGGCGGAAGTAAGACCGGGGAGCTGTTTTTT. Its protein product is CASSLGGSKTGELFF. The V gene is TRBV7-2, the J gene TRBJ2-2; D gene unclear. The ends were cut back, 1 base at V and 5 bases at J, with 11 bases in the middle. The CDR3 has 15 amino acids. Germline CDR1 SGHTA, CDR2 FQGNSA.

The CDR3 bases are TGTGCCAGTAGTATCGTAACCACAGATACGCAGTATTTT. Its protein product is CASSIVTTDTQYF. This chain uses TRBV19 with TRBJ2-3; D unclear. V lost 3 bases to trimming and J lost 2 bases, with 6 bases between them. Germline V gives CDR1 LNHDA, CDR2 SQIVND (reference sequence). The CDR3 consists of 13 residues.

This clone is deemed medium-sized. V gene TRBV7-3 combines with J gene TRBJ2-5; the D gene could be TRBD1 or TRBD2 (5 bases each). Germline V gene data show CDR1 as SGHTA and CDR2 as FQGTGA. The CDR3 extends over 13 amino acids. V was pared by 4 bases and J by 5 bases, with 11 bases between. CDR3 DNA sequence: TGTGCCAGCAGCTCTGGGACCGGGGAGACCCAGTACTTC. This codes for CASSSGTGETQYF.

This clone has just one count. This sequence joins TRBV10-3 and TRBJ2-5; possible D gene TRBD2, 5 bases. The CDR3 consists of 13 residues. V shed 2 bases and J shed 5 bases, with 9 bases lying between them. The germline V gene has CDR1 ENHRY and CDR2 SYGVKD. CDR3 loop: CAISEVGVETQYF. CDR3 coding DNA: TGTGCCATCAGTGAGGTGGGAGTGGAGACCCAGTACTTC.

This chain connects TRBV5-1 to TRBJ2-2; 9 bases line up with TRBD1. The CDR3 loop spans 15 amino acids. CDR1 and CDR2 (germline): SGHRS, YFSETQ. V lost 2 bases, J lost 3 bases, and 2 bases stayed unmatched. The CDR3 loop is CASSLQGADTGELFF. The CDR3 DNA reads as TGCGCCAGCAGCTTACAGGGGGCCGACACCGGGGAGCTGTTTTTT.

This clone was detected only once. The V and J genes are TRBV2 and TRBJ2-7, with D perhaps given as TRBD1 or TRBD2 (5 bases each). Germline assignment: CDR1 SNHLY and CDR2 FYNNEI. V lost 6 bases and J lost 6, with 21 bases in between. The CDR3 runs 15 residues. The CDR3 reads CASRRRDRSVFEQYF. As DNA, the CDR3 is TGTGCCAGCAGGAGAAGGGACCGGTCGGTATTCGAGCAGTACTTC.

This chain links TRBV14 with TRBJ2-1; 10 bases align to TRBD2. V lost 1 base and J lost 9; bases outside the gene matches: 9. The CDR3 sequence is 16 residues long. In germline, CDR1 is SGHDN, CDR2 FVKESK. CDR3 protein: CASSQGGSGRASEQFF. For the CDR3, the DNA is TGTGCCAGCAGCCAAGGGGGCAGCGGGAGGGCCAGTGAGCAGTTCTTC. Full variable domain (outside the CDR3, taken from reference TRBV14 and TRBJ2-1): EAGVTQFPSHSVIEKGQTVTLRCDPISGHDNLYWYRRVMGKEIKFLLHFVKESKQDESGMPNNRFLAERTGGTYSTLKVQPAELEDSGVYFCASSQGGSGRASEQFFGPGTRLTVL.

The rearrangement uses TRBV18 and TRBJ2-5; the D gene could be TRBD1 or TRBD2 (5 bases each). V was clipped by 0 bases and J by 12 bases, with 14 bases between them. The CDR3 runs 13 residues. Germline V gives CDR1 KGHSH, CDR2 LQKENI. CDR3 in amino acids: CASSPPGTGKKYF. CDR3 DNA sequence: TGTGCCAGCTCACCACCCGGGACGGGGAAAAAGTACTTC.

The rearrangement uses TRBV10-1 and TRBJ2-1; 8 bases agree with TRBD2. Germline V gives CDR1 WNHNN, CDR2 SYGVQD (reference sequence). This CDR3 contains 14 residues. J lost 6 bases, V lost 4 bases, and 5 bases had no gene match. Here the CDR3 reads CASSGPTSGNEQFF. The CDR3 nucleotides are TGCGCCAGCAGTGGCCCCACTAGCGGCAATGAGCAGTTCTTC.

This chain joins TRBV6-1 and TRBJ2-5; D is undetermined. Trimming took 3 bases from V and 5 from J, leaving 10 bases between them. CDR3 length: 13 residues. CDR1 and CDR2 (germline): MNHNS, SASEGT. In DNA, the CDR3 is TGTGCCAGCAGTGATGGGGATCGTGAGACCCAGTACTTC. Translation gives CASSDGDRETQYF.

Written as DNA, the CDR3 is TGCGCCAGCAGCTTAGAACCTTTCGGGACTAGCGGGAGGGATGAGCAGTTCTTC. It yields the protein CASSLEPFGTSGRDEQFF. The chain is built from TRBV5-1 and TRBJ2-1; TRBD2 matches 16 bases. Germline CDR1 and CDR2: SGHRS and YFSETQ. J lost 8 bases, V lost 2 bases, and 10 bases had no gene match. The CDR3 is 18 amino acids.

This clone came up once. V usage is TRBV25-1 and J usage is TRBJ2-3, with a tentative D call TRBD2 (5 bases). There are 14 residues in the CDR3. Trimming took 8 bases from V and 5 from J, leaving 17 bases between them. CDR1 is MGHDK and CDR2 is SYGVNS in the germline V gene. DNA of the CDR3: TGTGCCAGCCGTAAGGACTTAGGGCTAGATACGCAGTATTTT. It specifies CASRKDLGLDTQYF.

This clone was detected only a few times. V gene TRBV9 combines with J gene TRBJ2-2, with TRBD1 matching 8 bases. Germline V gene sequence: CDR1 SGDLS, CDR2 YYNGEE. The CDR3 is made up of 15 amino acids. The V gene end was trimmed by 7 bases and the J gene end by 3 bases; junction bases not matched to a gene: 8. The CDR3 DNA reads as TGTGCCAGCTCCTCCCAGGGGGCGGACACCGGGGAGCTGTTTTTT. Its translation: CASSSQGADTGELFF. The entire variable domain, with the rest obtained from reference TRBV9 and TRBJ2-2, is as follows: DSGVTQTPKHLITATGQRVTLRCSPRSGDLSVYWYQQSLDQGLQFLIQYYNGEERAKGNILERFSAQQFPDLHSELNLSSLELGDSALYFCASSSQGADTGELFFGEGSRLTVL.

The chain recombines TRBV28 with TRBJ2-7; D is uncertain. With 4 bases removed from V and 5 bases from J, the gap between germline ends came to 9 bases. This CDR3 contains 12 residues. The germline CDR1 and CDR2 sequences are MDHEN and SYDVKM. The CDR3 DNA sequence: TGTGCCAGCAGTTCGACGGTGAACGAGCAGTACTTC. It translates to CASSSTVNEQYF.

The chain is built from TRBV27 and TRBJ1-2; 7 bases are shared with TRBD1. Germline CDR1 MNHEY, CDR2 SMNVEV (reference sequence). After removal of 5 bases from V and 2 bases from J, the junction contained 5 bases not matched to a gene. There are 14 residues in the CDR3. The CDR3 loop is CASSVKTGNYGYTF. The CDR3 DNA is TGTGCCAGCAGTGTTAAGACAGGGAACTATGGCTACACCTTC.